These T cell receptor beta chains were read from a single sample in a study of OX40 agonist ivuxolimab in advanced cancers. Here immunoSEQ multiplex PCR was the method, and the copy in TCRdb shows in-frame clones only, minus some. The sample has about 100,000 clones; approximately 90% are singletons. The input for sequencing was CD4+ or CD8+ T cells sorted from blood, taken in a trial of the OX40 agonist ivuxolimab. These receptors came from an adult with an advanced solid tumor such as melanoma, head and neck, liver or kidney cancer. CDR3s include the opening cysteine and the closing phenylalanine or tryptophan.

v_call: TRBV27
cdr3_aa: CASSFSGYSPQPQHF

v_call: TRBV6-5
cdr3_aa: CASSSTGTGVYEQYF

v_call: TRBV6-6
cdr3_aa: CASRQGVRANVLTF

v_call: TRBV6-5
cdr3_aa: CASSYGTSNTGELFF

v_call: TRBV10-3
cdr3_aa: CAISEDGPTGEQYF

v_call: TRBV19
cdr3_aa: CASSQKGQGYEKLFF

v_call: TRBV7-9
cdr3_aa: CASSRDNVGGNTIYF

v_call: TRBV10-1
cdr3_aa: CASSEDRVYGYTF

v_call: TRBV11-3
cdr3_aa: CASSLGTSGSAETQYF

v_call: TRBV6-6
cdr3_aa: CASTTGTEKLFF

v_call: TRBV2
cdr3_aa: CASSGRATGELFF

v_call: TRBV19
cdr3_aa: CASRRTANYGYTF

v_call: TRBV11-2
cdr3_aa: CASSLLSGKQYF

v_call: TRBV5-1
cdr3_aa: CASTLDSLSGGTNEQYF

v_call: TRBV2
cdr3_aa: CASSEDRGPETQYF

v_call: TRBV9
cdr3_aa: CALPMIAGGQGAQETQYF

v_call: TRBV2
cdr3_aa: CASMRDSNQPQHF

v_call: TRBV7-2
cdr3_aa: CASSLVGLAGGLLSYEQYF

v_call: TRBV6-1
cdr3_aa: CASSDLTGVFTYNEQFF

v_call: TRBV15
cdr3_aa: CATSRDGPNYGYTF

v_call: TRBV5-6
cdr3_aa: CASSLGGLAVGELFF

v_call: TRBV7-9
cdr3_aa: CASSLERAQLRTDTQYF

v_call: TRBV5-1
cdr3_aa: CASSLRQGDGYTF

v_call: TRBV28
cdr3_aa: CASSFRGAGYSYEQYF

v_call: TRBV7-2
cdr3_aa: CASSLYPTGPYEQYF

v_call: TRBV7-2
cdr3_aa: CASSLGSGQGYEQYF

v_call: TRBV18
cdr3_aa: CASSPAKDGTQYF

v_call: TRBV2
cdr3_aa: CASSRGPSSNQPQHF

v_call: TRBV5-1
cdr3_aa: CASSVTGTEGEQYF

v_call: TRBV5-1
cdr3_aa: CASSLENRAGTDTQYF

v_call: TRBV28
cdr3_aa: CAHNTPTGELFF

v_call: TRBV6-1
cdr3_aa: CAGRSSGANVLTF

v_call: TRBV4-1
cdr3_aa: CASSEQGGPYEQYF

v_call: TRBV5-1
cdr3_aa: CASSLLAGAGELFF

v_call: TRBV2
cdr3_aa: CASSDTPGGTGELFF

v_call: TRBV5-1
cdr3_aa: CASSSAHEQFF

v_call: TRBV5-1
cdr3_aa: CASSRGAFPEDTQYF

v_call: TRBV19
cdr3_aa: CASSLPGQTISPLHF

v_call: TRBV5-1
cdr3_aa: CASSLKSLGVNTGELFF

v_call: TRBV10-2
cdr3_aa: CASSKGVPQPQHF